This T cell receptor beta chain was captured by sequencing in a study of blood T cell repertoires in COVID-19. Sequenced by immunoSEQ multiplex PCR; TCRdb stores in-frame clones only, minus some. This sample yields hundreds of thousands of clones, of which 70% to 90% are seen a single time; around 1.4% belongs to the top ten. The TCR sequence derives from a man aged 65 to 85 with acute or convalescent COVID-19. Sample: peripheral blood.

CDR3 protein: CASSTAGAGNQPQHF. The CDR3 DNA follows: TGTGCCAGCAGCACCGCGGGGGCCGGCAATCAGCCCCAGCATTTT. The chain employs TRBV28 and TRBJ1-5, with D tentatively TRBD1 (6 bases). Germline V CDR1 and CDR2: MDHEN, SYDVKM. CDR3 length equals 15 residues. The V gene lost 6 bases and the J gene lost 2 bases, with 14 bases spanning the gap. The entire variable domain, with the rest obtained from reference TRBV28 and TRBJ1-5, is as follows: DVKVTQSSRYLVKRTGEKVFLECVQDMDHENMFWYRQDPGLGLRLIYFSYDVKMKEKGDIPEGYSVSREKKERFSLILESASTNQTSMYLCASSTAGAGNQPQHFGDGTRLSIL.